The 25 T cell receptor beta chains given below trace back to one sample, sequenced in a study of cytomegalovirus exposure and HLA in healthy donors. Here immunoSEQ multiplex PCR was the method, and the copy in TCRdb shows in-frame clones only, minus some. The profile covers approximately 180,000 clones, with approximately 86% appearing a single time and less than 3.5% taken by the ten largest. The sequenced sample was PBMCs. The receptors were sampled from a man in his late teens or twenties in good health and CMV-seropositive.

This chain joins TRBV29-1 and TRBJ1-1, with D tentatively TRBD1 (6 bases). V lost 7 bases and J 0 bases, leaving 12 bases between the germline ends. There are 13 residues in the CDR3. CDR1 SQVTM and CDR2 ANQGSEA come from the germline V gene. DNA for the CDR3: TGCAGCGGCTCGAACAGGGTGAACACTGAAGCTTTCTTT. It translates to CSGSNRVNTEAFF.

This clone was counted only a few times. This sequence joins TRBV27 and TRBJ1-1; the D gene is possibly TRBD1 (5 bases). V shed 4 bases and J shed 3 bases, with 12 bases lying between them. The CDR3 totals 14 residues. Germline CDR1 reads MNHEY; CDR2 reads SMNVEV (reference sequence). The CDR3 DNA reads TGTGCCAGCAGTTCCTCCAGGGCTTACACTGAAGCTTTCTTT. Translation gives CASSSSRAYTEAFF.

The genes are TRBV27 and TRBJ1-2; weak D call: TRBD1 (5 bases). Germline CDR1 and CDR2: MNHEY and SMNVEV (reference sequence). V lost 5 bases and J 3 bases, leaving 16 bases between the germline ends. The CDR3 is made up of 15 amino acids. The CDR3 coding sequence is TGTGCCAGCAGTCATAGGAGGAGGGGCGACTATGGCTACACCTTC. This codes for CASSHRRRGDYGYTF.

The rearrangement joins TRBV5-1 to TRBJ1-1; no firm D call. Germline V lookup: CDR1 SGHRS, CDR2 YFSETQ. The CDR3 runs to 16 residues. Trimming pared 0 bases from V and 1 base from J, leaving 13 bases between. CDR3 protein: CASSLGGLMSNTEAFF. Written as DNA, the CDR3 is TGCGCCAGCAGCTTGGGTGGACTCATGTCGAACACTGAAGCTTTCTTT.

This chain links TRBV11-2 with TRBJ2-7; 7 bases match TRBD1. J gave up 0 bases and V 5 bases, and 7 bases lay outside the gene matches. This CDR3 is built from 15 residues. Germline CDR1 is SGHAT and CDR2 is FQNNGV. CDR3 bases: TGTGCCAGCAGCCAAGGGACAGAGAGCTCCTACGAGCAGTACTTC. Encoded protein: CASSQGTESSYEQYF.

This chain uses TRBV9 with TRBJ2-3, with unresolved D. The length of the CDR3 is 13 residues. Germline V CDR1 and CDR2: SGDLS, YYNGEE. V was cut by 0 bases and J by 3 bases, with 5 bases left in between. The chain's CDR3 is CASSVVPTDTQYF. The CDR3 DNA reads TGTGCCAGCAGCGTAGTCCCGACAGATACGCAGTATTTT. Full variable domain (rest looked up from reference TRBV9 and TRBJ2-3): DSGVTQTPKHLITATGQRVTLRCSPRSGDLSVYWYQQSLDQGLQFLIQYYNGEERAKGNILERFSAQQFPDLHSELNLSSLELGDSALYFCASSVVPTDTQYFGPGTRLTVL.

The chain employs TRBV6-1 and TRBJ1-5; perhaps TRBD1 as D (5 bases). Trimming stripped 8 bases from V and 0 bases from J, with 11 bases between. Germline CDR1 MNHNS, CDR2 SASEGT. The CDR3 is 14 residues long. CDR3 amino acids: CASQGSYSNQPQHF. The CDR3 DNA reads as TGTGCCAGCCAGGGTTCTTATAGCAATCAGCCCCAGCATTTT.

The chain uses TRBV7-6 and TRBJ2-3; possibly TRBD2 for D (7 bases). Between the trimmed V and J ends, which lost 4 bases and 6 bases, there was a span of 14 bases. The CDR3 extends over 14 amino acids. Germline CDR1 and CDR2: SGHVS and FNYEAQ. The CDR3 nucleotides read TGTGCCAGCAGCTCCTACAAGGGGGGGGATACGCAGTATTTT. It encodes CASSSYKGGDTQYF.

The V gene is TRBV10-3, the J gene TRBJ1-1; D may be TRBD1 (6 bases). V shed 10 bases and J shed 6 bases, with 15 bases lying between them. From germline, CDR1 is ENHRY and CDR2 SYGVKD. The length of the CDR3 is 12 residues. The CDR3 loop is CATYHPGAEAFF. CDR3 nucleotides: TGTGCCACGTACCACCCAGGGGCTGAAGCTTTCTTT.

The chain links TRBV7-9 to TRBJ2-1, with TRBD2 identical over 8 bases. Trimming cost V 6 bases and J 0 bases; bases outside gene matches: 13. Germline V gene lookup returns CDR1 SEHNR and CDR2 FQNEAQ (reference sequence). This CDR3 has 18 residues. The CDR3 sequence: CASRPRDSGDNSYNEQFF. In DNA form, the CDR3 reads TGTGCCAGCAGGCCGCGGGATAGCGGGGATAACTCCTACAATGAGCAGTTCTTC.

The chain couples TRBV19 to TRBJ2-6; D is unresolved. This CDR3 spans 15 amino acids. Germline V gene lookup returns CDR1 LNHDA and CDR2 SQIVND (reference sequence). V was clipped by 5 bases and J by 0 bases, with 8 bases between them. As DNA, the CDR3 is TGTGCCAGTAGTCTATACTTCTCTGGGGCCAACGTCCTGACTTTC. Encoded protein: CASSLYFSGANVLTF.

The rearrangement uses TRBV7-8 and TRBJ2-7, with 9 bases that match TRBD2. Germline V lookup: CDR1 SGHVS, CDR2 FQNEAQ. Trimming cost V 0 bases and J 4 bases; bases outside gene matches: 4. The CDR3 is 15 residues long. DNA for the CDR3: TGTGCCAGCAGCTTAGCAGATAGCGGGAGTTACGAGCAGTACTTC. It codes for CASSLADSGSYEQYF.

This chain connects TRBV30 to TRBJ2-1; the match to TRBD2 covers 10 bases. The germline V gene encodes CDR1 GTSNPN and CDR2 SVGIG (reference sequence). Unmatched junction bases numbered 5, after V lost 5 bases and J lost 4 bases. CDR3 length equals 14 residues. CDR3 in amino acids: CAWSGTSEYNEQFF. The DNA for the CDR3 is TGTGCCTGGTCCGGGACTAGCGAATACAATGAGCAGTTCTTC.

This clone was picked up one time. This sequence joins TRBV18 and TRBJ2-2; the D is unclear. The V gene lost 0 bases and the J gene lost 0 bases, with 8 bases spanning the gap. The germline CDR1 and CDR2 sequences are KGHSH and LQKENI. The CDR3 consists of 16 residues. The CDR3 here is CASSPPQHANTGELFF. CDR3 DNA sequence: TGTGCCAGCTCACCACCGCAACATGCGAACACCGGGGAGCTGTTTTTT.

This chain's CDR3 is CASSQDPSGRVYNEQFF. The CDR3 nucleotides are TGTGCCAGCAGCCAAGATCCTAGCGGGAGAGTCTACAATGAGCAGTTCTTC. The chain joins TRBV4-2 to TRBJ2-1; the match to TRBD2 covers 10 bases. The CDR3 consists of 17 residues. With V trimmed by 0 bases and J by 3 bases, 5 bases remained unmatched. Germline V gene data show CDR1 as LGHNA and CDR2 as YNFKEQ.

This clone was recorded once. The V gene is TRBV6-4, the J gene TRBJ1-1; D ambiguous. Germline lookup yields CDR1 MRHNA and CDR2 SNTAGT. This CDR3 has 13 amino acids. V shed 6 bases and J shed 7 bases, with 15 bases lying between them. The CDR3 nucleotides are TGTGCCAGCAGAAGGACGCTCGAGGGTGAAGCTTTCTTT. Protein: CASRRTLEGEAFF.

The chain is built from TRBV10-2 and TRBJ2-7; D might be TRBD1 (5 bases). V lost 6 bases, J lost 4 bases, and 7 bases lay in between. CDR1 is WSHSY and CDR2 is SAAADI in the germline V gene. This CDR3 contains 11 residues. The CDR3 loop reads CASRDIYEQYF. The CDR3, as DNA: TGCGCCAGCAGGGACATTTACGAGCAGTACTTC.

This sequence joins TRBV30 and TRBJ1-2, with 10 positions matching TRBD1. Germline CDR1 and CDR2: GTSNPN and SVGIG (reference sequence). The V segment lost 1 base and the J segment 4 bases; nucleotides outside the gene matches: 9. The CDR3 is made up of 16 amino acids. CDR3 sequence (DNA): TGTGCCTGGAGTGGGACAGGGGGTACCACTCCCTATGGCTACACCTTC. Amino acid sequence: CAWSGTGGTTPYGYTF. The whole variable domain, filled in from reference TRBV30 and TRBJ1-2, reads SQTIHQWPATLVQPVGSPLSLECTVEGTSNPNLYWYRQAAGRGLQLLFYSVGIGQISSEVPQNLSASRPQDRQFILSSKKLLLSDSGFYLCAWSGTGGTTPYGYTFGSGTRLTVV.

The chain couples TRBV13 to TRBJ2-1; maybe TRBD2 (5 bases). The CDR3 spans 12 residues. Germline V CDR1 and CDR2: PRHDT, FYEKMQ (reference sequence). V lost 1 base to trimming and J lost 11 bases, with 9 bases between them. In nucleotides, the CDR3 is TGTGCCAGCAGCTTAGAACCGGGAAAGCAGTTCTTC. Protein product: CASSLEPGKQFF.

A few counts support this clone. In nucleotides, the CDR3 is TGTGCCAGCAACCCGACCGGGAGGGGCTCCTACAATGAGCAGTTCTTC. Protein: CASNPTGRGSYNEQFF. V usage is TRBV9 and J usage is TRBJ2-1, with 8 bases matching TRBD2. This CDR3 is built from 16 residues. The ends lost 6 bases at V and 0 bases at J; junction bases unmatched: 8. Germline lookup yields CDR1 SGDLS and CDR2 YYNGEE.

This chain joins TRBV9 and TRBJ2-1; D remains ambiguous. V gave up 3 bases and J gave up 0 bases, with 4 bases separating them. Germline CDR1 and CDR2: SGDLS and YYNGEE. This CDR3 region has 13 residues. In nucleotides, the CDR3 is TGTGCCAGCAGCGGGGCCTCCTACAATGAGCAGTTCTTC. It yields the protein CASSGASYNEQFF.

The chain couples TRBV5-1 to TRBJ1-1, with D tentatively TRBD1 (5 bases). The CDR3 extends over 12 amino acids. Trimming removed 6 bases from V and 12 bases from J, with 18 bases in between. Per the germline V gene, CDR1 is SGHRS and CDR2 is YFSETQ. For the CDR3, the DNA is TGCGCCAGCACAATAGACAGTTTACCGCCTTTCTTT. Amino acids: CASTIDSLPPFF.

The chain carries TRBV9 and TRBJ1-1; unclear D gene. Trimming shortened V by 4 bases and J by 11 bases, and 21 bases separated the two germline ends. CDR1 SGDLS and CDR2 YYNGEE come from the germline V gene. There are 14 residues in the CDR3. The CDR3 DNA reads TGTGCCAGCAGCCCCACGTCCGACACAACAAGGGCTTTCTTT. Translation gives CASSPTSDTTRAFF.

In DNA form, the CDR3 reads TGCGCCAGCAGCTTTCTAGCGGGAGGGCCTAATGAGCAGTTCTTC. Encoded protein: CASSFLAGGPNEQFF. V and J are TRBV5-1 and TRBJ2-1; TRBD2 agrees at 12 bases. V shed 2 bases, J shed 7 bases, and the junction held 4 bases outside the gene matches. CDR1 SGHRS and CDR2 YFSETQ come from the germline V gene. The CDR3 totals 15 residues.

J is TRBJ1-6 and V is TRBV19; no clear D gene. The V and J ends lost 3 bases and 7 bases respectively, with 7 bases between them. This CDR3 spans 13 amino acids. Germline V gene lookup returns CDR1 LNHDA and CDR2 SQIVND (reference sequence). The CDR3 loop is CASSIPGNSPLHF. The CDR3 DNA is TGTGCCAGTAGTATTCCCGGGAATTCACCCCTCCACTTT.